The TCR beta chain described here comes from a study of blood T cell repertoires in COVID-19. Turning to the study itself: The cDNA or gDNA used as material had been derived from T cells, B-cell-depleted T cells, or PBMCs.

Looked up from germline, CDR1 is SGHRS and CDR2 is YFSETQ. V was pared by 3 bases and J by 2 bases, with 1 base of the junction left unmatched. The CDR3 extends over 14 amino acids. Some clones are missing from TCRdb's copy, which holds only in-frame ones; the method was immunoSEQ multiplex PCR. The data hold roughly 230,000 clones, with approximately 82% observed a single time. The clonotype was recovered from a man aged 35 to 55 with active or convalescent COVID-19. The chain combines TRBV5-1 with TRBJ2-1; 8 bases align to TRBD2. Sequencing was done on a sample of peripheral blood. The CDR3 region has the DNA TGCGCCAGCAGCTATAGCGGGGCCTACAATGAGCAGTTCTTC. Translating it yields CASSYSGAYNEQFF.